The sequence of this T cell receptor beta chain was determined in a study of T-cell memory formation after mild COVID-19. For the study at large: Largely donor-specific TCR clusters were found.

Each CDR3 protein is one row after TCRdb ran MiXCR on the 5' RACE reads. Among some 260,000 distinct CDR3 sequences listed, about a sixth were seen once. Study-wide results and limits: Several responding clones turned up in pre-infection memory, indicating that cross-reactive memory may have taken part. A balance of CD4 and CD8 characterized clones contracting day 15 to 85, whereas later expanders leaned CD4+. The CD4+ clones that contracted clustered mainly within CM and EM, and the CD8+ clones concentrated in EMRA.

CDR1 is SGHRS, CDR2 YFSETQ, per germline. Trimming pared 2 bases from V and 2 bases from J, leaving 13 bases between. This CDR3 is 15 amino acids long. A word on this clonotype: Antigen: not known.

This chain joins TRBV5-1 and TRBJ2-5; D gene unclear. The source of this sequence is a man younger than 35 who had mild COVID-19 (a few samples of this study predate the infection). Cell type and time point are not known. The sample was PBMCs or a T cell subset sorted from them (not recorded which). In nucleotides, the CDR3 is TGCGCCAGCAGCTTACGTCTTGCTTCTCAAGAGACCCAGTACTTC. Translating gives CASSLRLASQETQYF.